This T cell receptor beta chain was documented in a study of T cell responses to AZD1222 COVID-19 vaccine. To note about this clone: Its cognate antigen is unknown.

Sequenced by immunoSEQ multiplex PCR; TCRdb stores in-frame clones only, minus some. The table records about 190,000 clones, approximately 91% of them present only once. Whole-study findings and limits: Spike-specific TCR breadth rose after two AZD1222 doses, and depth rose as well. Dominant at 160-218 and 743-854, vaccine-associated CD4 TCRs also spanned spike.

V dropped 6 bases and J dropped 4; count of bases not matched to a gene: 10. Germline V gives CDR1 MNHEY, CDR2 SVGAGI. This CDR3 comprises 15 residues. The chain employs TRBV6-5 and TRBJ2-7; 9 nucleotides line up with TRBD1. Specimen: peripheral blood, collected on day 0 of AZD1222 vaccination. The origin of this receptor is an adult in good health. In DNA form, the CDR3 reads TGTGCCAGCAGCCCCGGGACAGGGATTCTTTACGAGCAGTACTTC. Encoded protein: CASSPGTGILYEQYF.